The 16 T cell receptor beta chains presented below share a single source sample, sequenced in a study of cytomegalovirus exposure and HLA in healthy donors. Both 60 Vbeta primers and 13 Jbeta primers went into the PCR. Using immunoSEQ multiplex PCR, the repertoire was profiled, and TCRdb retains in-frame clones only, with some absent. Of around 100,000 clones listed, about 76% are singletons. The sample comprised PBMCs. The receptors were gathered from a man in his thirties or forties in good health and CMV-seropositive.

The chain combines TRBV9 with TRBJ2-1; maybe TRBD1 (7 bases). Trimming shortened V by 3 bases and J by 4 bases, and 11 bases separated the two germline ends. The CDR3 spans 14 residues. Germline V CDR1 and CDR2: SGDLS, YYNGEE. In DNA, the CDR3 is TGTGCCAGCAGCGGGGGGGACAGTTACAATGAGCAGTTCTTC. Translating it yields CASSGGDSYNEQFF.

The V gene is TRBV5-6, the J gene TRBJ1-4, with unresolved D. CDR1 and CDR2 (germline): SGHDT, YYEEEE. CDR3 length: 16 residues. Trimming shortened V by 0 bases and J by 6 bases, and 15 bases separated the two germline ends. CDR3 amino acids: CASSLAGRGFDEKLFF. CDR3 sequence (DNA): TGTGCCAGCAGCTTGGCCGGACGGGGTTTTGATGAAAAACTGTTTTTT.

CDR3 sequence: CASSIYGNRASGANVLTF. In nucleotides, the CDR3 is TGTGCCAGTAGTATATACGGCAACAGGGCCTCCGGGGCCAACGTCCTGACTTTC. The chain links TRBV19 to TRBJ2-6, with D perhaps TRBD1 (6 bases). The V end was cut by 2 bases, the J end by 4 bases, with 18 bases between. This CDR3 comprises 18 residues. Germline assignment: CDR1 LNHDA and CDR2 SQIVND (reference sequence).

The J gene is TRBJ1-4, the V gene TRBV6-6; D call uncertain. Trimming stripped 2 bases from V and 4 bases from J, with 8 bases between. The CDR3 length is 14 residues. Germline CDR1 MNHNY, CDR2 SVGAGI (reference sequence). The CDR3 region has the DNA TGTGCCAGCAGTTACGGTCAGTTTAATGAAAAACTGTTTTTT. This encodes CASSYGQFNEKLFF.

This chain uses TRBV5-5 with TRBJ2-2, with 8 bases matching TRBD1. Per germline, CDR1 SGHKS and CDR2 YYEKEE (reference sequence). Trimming at V came to 4 bases and at J to 4 bases, leaving 12 bases not matched to a gene. This CDR3 region has 17 residues. This CDR3 reads CASSRRWQGAGTGELFF. CDR3 sequence (DNA): TGTGCCAGCAGCCGCCGATGGCAGGGGGCGGGCACCGGGGAGCTGTTTTTT. Full variable domain (rest looked up from reference TRBV5-5 and TRBJ2-2): DAGVTQSPTHLIKTRGQQVTLRCSPISGHKSVSWYQQVLGQGPQFIFQYYEKEERGRGNFPDRFSARQFPNYSSELNVNALLLGDSALYLCASSRRWQGAGTGELFFGEGSRLTVL.

This rearrangement joins TRBV4-1 to TRBJ2-7; maybe TRBD1 (5 bases). Germline lookup yields CDR1 MGHRA and CDR2 YSYEKL. Trimming cost V 8 bases and J 1 base, with 18 bases left between them. CDR3 length: 15 amino acids. The CDR3 DNA reads as TGCGCCAGCGCTCCATCTGGGGCCAGTTCCTACGAGCAGTACTTC. Residues: CASAPSGASSYEQYF.

J is TRBJ2-2 and V is TRBV5-4; TRBD1 might be the D (5 bases). Per the germline V gene, CDR1 is SGHNT and CDR2 is YYREEE (reference sequence). This CDR3 contains 16 residues. Deletions cut 3 bases from V and 2 bases from J, with 14 bases between. Written as DNA, the CDR3 is TGTGCCAGCAGCTATGGGGCCGGGTTTAACACCGGGGAGCTGTTTTTT. Translated: CASSYGAGFNTGELFF.

This clone was detected a few times. The CDR3 region is CSVESGESYEQYF. In nucleotides, the CDR3 is TGCAGCGTTGAGTCAGGGGAAAGCTACGAGCAGTACTTC. The chain uses TRBV29-1 and TRBJ2-7, with a tentative D call TRBD1 (6 bases). The CDR3 spans 13 residues. V was pared by 3 bases and J by 3 bases, with 12 bases between. The germline V gene has CDR1 SQVTM and CDR2 ANQGSEA.

The rearrangement uses TRBV10-3 and TRBJ2-7; perhaps TRBD1 as D (6 bases). With 0 bases removed from V and 1 base from J, the gap between germline ends came to 7 bases. The CDR3 extends over 14 amino acids. Germline CDR1 is ENHRY and CDR2 is SYGVKD. The DNA for the CDR3 is TGTGCCATCAGTGAGTCGGACAGTTCCTACGAGCAGTACTTC. It translates to CAISESDSSYEQYF.

The rearrangement uses TRBV5-1 and TRBJ1-1, with a weak D call TRBD1 (5 bases). This CDR3 is built from 15 residues. CDR1 is SGHRS, CDR2 YFSETQ, per germline. Trimming took 2 bases from V and 0 from J, leaving 11 bases between them. CDR3 sequence (DNA): TGCGCCAGCAGCTTCCAAGCAGGGTTGAACACTGAAGCTTTCTTT. Amino acid sequence: CASSFQAGLNTEAFF. Variable domain in full (rest from reference TRBV5-1 and TRBJ1-1): KAGVTQTPRYLIKTRGQQVTLSCSPISGHRSVSWYQQTPGQGLQFLFEYFSETQRNKGNFPGRFSGRQFSNSRSEMNVSTLELGDSALYLCASSFQAGLNTEAFFGQGTRLTVV.

This rearrangement joins TRBV12-5 to TRBJ2-5, with TRBD1 matching 11 bases. In germline, CDR1 is LGHNT, CDR2 FRNRAP. The CDR3 is 17 residues long. The ends lost 1 base at V and 1 base at J; junction bases unmatched: 5. CDR3 loop: CASGLEAGQGVQETQYF. In nucleotides, the CDR3 is TGTGCTAGTGGTTTGGAAGCGGGACAGGGGGTCCAAGAGACCCAGTACTTC.

J is TRBJ2-5 and V is TRBV25-1; TRBD1 matches at 9 bases. This CDR3 spans 14 amino acids. J lost 11 bases, V lost 0 bases, and 7 bases had no gene match. From germline, CDR1 is MGHDK and CDR2 SYGVNS. Written as DNA, the CDR3 is TGTGCCAGCAGTGAATATAGGACAGGGGTTGAGCAGTACTTC. It is translated as CASSEYRTGVEQYF.

The gene calls are TRBV5-1 and TRBJ2-5; 10 bases are shared with TRBD2. V dropped 4 bases and J dropped 5; count of bases not matched to a gene: 8. This CDR3 region has 15 residues. The germline V gene encodes CDR1 SGHRS and CDR2 YFSETQ. CDR3 protein: CASSKGTSEWETQYF. In DNA, the CDR3 is TGCGCCAGCAGCAAGGGGACTAGCGAGTGGGAGACCCAGTACTTC.

V usage is TRBV5-1 and J usage is TRBJ2-5; 12 nucleotides match TRBD2. In germline, CDR1 is SGHRS, CDR2 YFSETQ. Trimming at V came to 3 bases and at J to 5 bases, leaving 2 bases not matched to a gene. The CDR3 contains 14 residues. The CDR3 spells CASSWGTSGETQYF. The DNA for the CDR3 is TGCGCCAGCAGCTGGGGGACTAGCGGGGAGACCCAGTACTTC. Combining the CDR3 with reference TRBV5-1 and TRBJ2-5 gives the whole variable domain KAGVTQTPRYLIKTRGQQVTLSCSPISGHRSVSWYQQTPGQGLQFLFEYFSETQRNKGNFPGRFSGRQFSNSRSEMNVSTLELGDSALYLCASSWGTSGETQYFGPGTRLLVL.

The chain has TRBV7-2 and TRBJ1-5; 7 bases agree with TRBD1. V shed 1 base and J 7 bases; nucleotides not matched to a gene: 10. Looked up from germline, CDR1 is SGHTA and CDR2 is FQGNSA. This CDR3 has 16 amino acids. The CDR3 sequence: CASSLESRQGKQPQHF. In DNA, the CDR3 is TGTGCCAGCAGCTTAGAGTCGAGACAGGGTAAACAGCCCCAGCATTTT.

The gene calls are TRBV5-1 and TRBJ2-7; TRBD2 might be the D (6 bases). V lost 3 bases, J lost 2 bases, and 12 bases lay in between. This CDR3 comprises 14 residues. CDR1 and CDR2 (germline): SGHRS, YFSETQ. The CDR3 here is CASSSGDVPYEQYF. CDR3 nucleotide sequence: TGCGCCAGCAGCTCGGGGGACGTCCCCTACGAGCAGTACTTC.